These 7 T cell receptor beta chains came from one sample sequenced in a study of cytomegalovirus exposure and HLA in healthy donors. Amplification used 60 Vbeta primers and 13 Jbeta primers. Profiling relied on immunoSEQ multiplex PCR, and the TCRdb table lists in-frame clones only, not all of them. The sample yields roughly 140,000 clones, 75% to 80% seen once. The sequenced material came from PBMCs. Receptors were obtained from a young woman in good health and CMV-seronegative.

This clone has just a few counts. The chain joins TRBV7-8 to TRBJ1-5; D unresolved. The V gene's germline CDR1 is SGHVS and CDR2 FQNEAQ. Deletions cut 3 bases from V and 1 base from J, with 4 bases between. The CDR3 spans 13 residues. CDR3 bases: TGTGCCAGCAGCTTGCGGAGCAATCAGCCCCAGCATTTT. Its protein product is CASSLRSNQPQHF.

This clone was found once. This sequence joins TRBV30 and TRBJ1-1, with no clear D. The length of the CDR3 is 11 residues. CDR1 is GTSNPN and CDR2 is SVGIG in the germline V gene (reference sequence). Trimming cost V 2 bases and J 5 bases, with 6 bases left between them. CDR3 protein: CAWSRRTEAFF. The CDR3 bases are TGTGCCTGGAGTAGGCGGACTGAAGCTTTCTTT.

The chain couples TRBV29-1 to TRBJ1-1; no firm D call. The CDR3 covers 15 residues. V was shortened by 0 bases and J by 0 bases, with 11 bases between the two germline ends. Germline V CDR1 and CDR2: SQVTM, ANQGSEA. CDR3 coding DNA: TGCAGCGTTGAAGATTATAGAGGCTTGAACACTGAAGCTTTCTTT. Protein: CSVEDYRGLNTEAFF.

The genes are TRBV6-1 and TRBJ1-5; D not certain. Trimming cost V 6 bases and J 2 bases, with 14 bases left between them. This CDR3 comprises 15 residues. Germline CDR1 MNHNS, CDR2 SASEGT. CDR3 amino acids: CASRRKIAGNQPQHF. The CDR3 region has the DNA TGTGCCAGCAGACGCAAGATAGCAGGCAATCAGCCCCAGCATTTT.

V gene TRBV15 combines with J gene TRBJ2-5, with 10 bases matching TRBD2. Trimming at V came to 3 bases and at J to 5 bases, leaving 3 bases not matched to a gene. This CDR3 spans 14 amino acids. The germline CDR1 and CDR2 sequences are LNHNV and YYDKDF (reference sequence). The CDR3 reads CATSRLAGVETQYF. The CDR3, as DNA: TGTGCCACCAGCAGGCTAGCGGGGGTGGAGACCCAGTACTTC.

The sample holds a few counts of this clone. The CDR3 loop reads CASSILRFGAGNTIYF. In DNA form, the CDR3 reads TGTGCCAGTAGTATACTCCGATTCGGGGCTGGAAACACCATATATTTT. The chain couples TRBV19 to TRBJ1-3; D not certain. Germline loops: CDR1 LNHDA, CDR2 SQIVND (reference sequence). CDR3 length: 16 amino acids. V dropped 2 bases and J dropped 2 bases, with 13 bases sitting between them.

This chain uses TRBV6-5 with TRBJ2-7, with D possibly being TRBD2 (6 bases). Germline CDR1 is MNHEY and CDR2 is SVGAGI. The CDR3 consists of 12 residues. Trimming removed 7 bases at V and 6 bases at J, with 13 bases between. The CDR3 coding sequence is TGTGCCAGCACCCGGGAGTCGGGCGAGCAGTACTTC. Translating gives CASTRESGEQYF.